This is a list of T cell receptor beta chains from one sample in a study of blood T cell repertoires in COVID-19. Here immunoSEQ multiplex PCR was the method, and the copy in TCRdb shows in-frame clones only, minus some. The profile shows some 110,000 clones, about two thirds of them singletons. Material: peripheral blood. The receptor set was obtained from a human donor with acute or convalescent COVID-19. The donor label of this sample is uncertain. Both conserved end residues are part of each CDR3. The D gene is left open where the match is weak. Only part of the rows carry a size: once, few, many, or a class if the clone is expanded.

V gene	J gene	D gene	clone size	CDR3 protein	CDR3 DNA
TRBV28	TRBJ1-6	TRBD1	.	CASSWTGSYNSPLHF	TGTGCCAGCAGCTGGACAGGCTCCTATAATTCACCCCTCCACTTT
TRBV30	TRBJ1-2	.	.	CAWSPRGLYGYTF	TGTGCCTGGAGCCCCAGGGGCCTATATGGCTACACCTTC
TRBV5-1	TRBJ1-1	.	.	CASSLGSGWNTEAFF	TGCGCCAGCAGCTTGGGGTCGGGTTGGAACACTGAAGCTTTCTTT
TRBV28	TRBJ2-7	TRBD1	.	CASTPTGEGSYEQYF	TGTGCCAGCACCCCGACAGGGGAAGGCTCCTACGAGCAGTACTTC
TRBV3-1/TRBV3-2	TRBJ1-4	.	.	CASSPTTTNEKLFF	TGTGCCAGCAGCCCTACGACAACTAATGAAAAACTGTTTTTT
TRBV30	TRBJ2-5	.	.	CAWIGTGPETQYF	TGTGCCTGGATAGGAACAGGGCCAGAGACCCAGTACTTC
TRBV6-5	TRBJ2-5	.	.	CASSYQRYNQETQYF	TGTGCCAGCAGTTACCAGCGGTATAACCAAGAGACCCAGTACTTC
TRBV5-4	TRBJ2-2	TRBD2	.	CASSFRAGVSTGELFF	TGTGCCAGCAGCTTCCGAGCGGGGGTGAGCACCGGGGAGCTGTTTTTT
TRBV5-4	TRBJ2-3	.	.	CASSRDITDTQYF	TGTGCCAGCAGCCGGGACATCACAGATACGCAGTATTTT
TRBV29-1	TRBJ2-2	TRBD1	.	CSARQGLIGELFF	TGCAGCGCCCGACAGGGTTTGATCGGGGAGCTGTTTTTT
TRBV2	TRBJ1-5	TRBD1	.	CASRTGYHQPQHF	TGTGCCAGCAGGACAGGGTACCATCAGCCCCAGCATTTT
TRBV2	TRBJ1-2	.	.	CASRLQGSGYGYTF	TGTGCCAGCAGGTTACAGGGATCGGGCTATGGCTACACCTTC
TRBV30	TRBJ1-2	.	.	CAWKRQNLYGYTF	TGTGCCTGGAAGAGGCAGAATTTGTATGGCTACACCTTC
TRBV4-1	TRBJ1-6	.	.	CASSPGFSSYNSPLHF	TGCGCCAGCAGCCCAGGGTTTAGCTCCTATAATTCACCCCTCCACTTT
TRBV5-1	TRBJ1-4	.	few	CASSLRGGVDEKLFF	TGCGCCAGCAGCTTAAGGGGAGGTGTGGATGAAAAACTGTTTTTT
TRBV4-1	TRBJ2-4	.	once	CASSHLGLSPDKNIQYF	TGCGCCAGCAGCCATCTCGGACTTTCGCCTGACAAAAACATTCAGTACTTC
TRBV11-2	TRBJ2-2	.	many	CASSLWANWGLGGELFF	TGTGCCAGCAGCCTATGGGCGAATTGGGGCCTGGGCGGGGAGCTGTTTTTT
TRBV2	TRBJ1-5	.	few	CASSPGINQPQHF	TGTGCCAGCAGCCCAGGAATCAATCAGCCCCAGCATTTT
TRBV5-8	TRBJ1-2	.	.	CASSLGPGNYGYTF	TGTGCCAGCAGCTTGGGGCCAGGGAACTATGGCTACACCTTC
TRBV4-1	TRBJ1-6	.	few	CASSQDILGQSPLHF	TGCGCCAGCAGCCAAGATATCCTTGGGCAGTCACCCCTCCACTTT
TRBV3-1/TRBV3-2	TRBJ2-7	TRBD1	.	CASSPDRVRYYEQYF	TGTGCCAGCAGCCCCGACAGGGTAAGATACTACGAGCAGTACTTC
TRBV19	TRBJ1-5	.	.	CASSPLGDSNQPQHF	TGTGCCAGTAGCCCTTTAGGGGATAGCAATCAGCCCCAGCATTTT
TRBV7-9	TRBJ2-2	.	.	CASSSRSQGDTGELFF	TGTGCCAGCAGCTCCCGCTCACAGGGCGACACCGGGGAGCTGTTTTTT
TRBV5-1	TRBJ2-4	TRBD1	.	CASSFGQELAKNIQYF	TGCGCCAGCAGCTTCGGACAGGAACTAGCCAAAAACATTCAGTACTTC
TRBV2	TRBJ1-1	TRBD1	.	CASTATGTANTEAFF	TGTGCCAGCACCGCGACTGGGACAGCCAACACTGAAGCTTTCTTT
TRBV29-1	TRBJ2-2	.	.	CSVAGQGRDGELFF	TGCAGCGTTGCGGGGCAGGGGAGGGACGGGGAGCTGTTTTTT
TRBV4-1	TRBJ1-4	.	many	CASSQATGWINEKLFF	TGCGCCAGCAGCCAAGCAACAGGTTGGATTAATGAAAAACTGTTTTTT
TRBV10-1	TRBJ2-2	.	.	CASSESPRWGDTGELFF	TGCGCCAGCAGTGAGTCTCCACGATGGGGGGACACCGGGGAGCTGTTTTTT
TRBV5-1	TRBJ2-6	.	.	CASSSSTRASGANVLTF	TGCGCCAGCAGCTCGTCGACACGCGCCTCTGGGGCCAACGTCCTGACTTTC
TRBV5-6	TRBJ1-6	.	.	CASSLFRQVSYNSPLHF	TGTGCCAGCAGCTTGTTCAGACAGGTCTCCTATAATTCACCCCTCCACTTT
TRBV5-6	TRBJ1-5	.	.	CASSSTGYSNQPQHF	TGTGCCAGCAGCTCCACGGGGTATAGCAATCAGCCCCAGCATTTT
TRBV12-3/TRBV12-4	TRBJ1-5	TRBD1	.	CASSHDRAQPQHF	TGTGCCAGCAGCCATGACAGGGCCCAGCCCCAGCATTTT
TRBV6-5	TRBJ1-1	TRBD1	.	CASRGTGTAFF	TGTGCCAGCAGGGGGACAGGTACGGCTTTCTTT
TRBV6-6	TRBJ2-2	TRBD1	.	CASSWDSTGELFF	TGTGCCAGCAGTTGGGACAGCACCGGGGAGCTGTTTTTT
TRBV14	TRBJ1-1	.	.	CASSERGGGYTEAFF	TGTGCCAGCAGCGAAAGGGGAGGGGGATATACTGAAGCTTTCTTT
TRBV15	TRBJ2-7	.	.	CATSTSQAYEQYF	TGTGCCACCAGCACCTCTCAGGCCTACGAGCAGTACTTC
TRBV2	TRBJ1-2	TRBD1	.	CASSGDRGSTYGYTF	TGTGCCAGCAGTGGGGACAGGGGATCTACCTATGGCTACACCTTC
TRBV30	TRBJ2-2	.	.	CAWSVGQGSTGELFF	TGTGCCTGGAGTGTCGGGCAGGGCTCCACCGGGGAGCTGTTTTTT
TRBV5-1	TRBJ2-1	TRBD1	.	CASSLQTGGNEQFF	TGCGCCAGCAGCTTGCAAACAGGGGGCAATGAGCAGTTCTTC
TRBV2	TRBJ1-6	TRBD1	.	CASSGRDRGRSPLHF	TGTGCCAGCAGTGGTCGGGACAGGGGGCGATCACCCCTCCACTTT
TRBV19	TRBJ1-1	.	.	CASRDSMNTEAFF	TGTGCCAGTAGGGACAGCATGAACACTGAAGCTTTCTTT
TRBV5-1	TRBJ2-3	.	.	CASSLAAGALTDTQYF	TGCGCCAGCAGCTTGGCCGCGGGGGCATTGACAGATACGCAGTATTTT
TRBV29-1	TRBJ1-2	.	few	CSSFLANYGYTF	TGCAGCTCATTTCTAGCTAACTATGGCTACACCTTC
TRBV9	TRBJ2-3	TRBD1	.	CASSAGQTGTQYF	TGTGCCAGCAGCGCCGGACAGACAGGGACGCAGTATTTT
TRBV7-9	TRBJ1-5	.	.	CASSSNREAYNNQPQHF	TGTGCCAGCAGCTCGAACCGGGAGGCATATAACAATCAGCCCCAGCATTTT
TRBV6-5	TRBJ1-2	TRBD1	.	CASSRDSRLYGYTF	TGTGCCAGCAGTCGGGACAGCCGACTCTATGGCTACACCTTC
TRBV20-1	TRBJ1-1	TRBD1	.	CSASIPQGLRTPEAFF	TGCAGTGCTAGTATCCCACAGGGGCTAAGAACCCCTGAAGCTTTCTTT
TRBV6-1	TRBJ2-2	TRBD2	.	CASSAGGTIRAGELFF	TGTGCCAGCAGTGCCGGGGGGACTATACGCGCCGGGGAGCTGTTTTTT
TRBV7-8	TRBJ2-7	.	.	CASSPSGLVDEQYF	TGTGCCAGCAGCCCATCAGGGTTAGTCGACGAGCAGTACTTC
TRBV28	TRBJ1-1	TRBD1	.	CASSSGDRDRRAFF	TGTGCCAGCAGTTCCGGGGACAGGGACCGTCGGGCTTTCTTT
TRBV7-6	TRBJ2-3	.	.	CASSLEPPSSTDTQYF	TGTGCCAGCAGCCTCGAGCCCCCATCTAGCACAGATACGCAGTATTTT
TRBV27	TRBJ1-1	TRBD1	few	CASSSTGVTEAFF	TGTGCCAGCAGTTCGACAGGGGTAACTGAAGCTTTCTTT
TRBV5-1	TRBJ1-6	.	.	CASSLDRVENNSPLHF	TGCGCCAGCAGCTTGGACAGGGTGGAAAATAATTCACCCCTCCACTTT
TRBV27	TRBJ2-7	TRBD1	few	CASSLTFRQGYKQYF	TGTGCCAGCAGTTTAACTTTTCGACAGGGGTATAAGCAGTACTTC